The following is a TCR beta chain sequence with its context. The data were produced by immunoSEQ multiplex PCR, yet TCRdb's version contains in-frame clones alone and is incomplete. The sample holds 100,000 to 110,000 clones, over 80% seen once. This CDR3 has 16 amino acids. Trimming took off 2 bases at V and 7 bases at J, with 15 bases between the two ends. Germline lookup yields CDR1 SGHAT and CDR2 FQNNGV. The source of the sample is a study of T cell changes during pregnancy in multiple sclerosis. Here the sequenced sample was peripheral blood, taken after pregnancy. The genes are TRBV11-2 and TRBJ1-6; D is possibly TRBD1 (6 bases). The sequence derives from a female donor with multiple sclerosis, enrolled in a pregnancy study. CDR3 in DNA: TGTGCCAGCAGCTTATTTCGAGGGGGTAAGAATTCACCCCTCCACTTT. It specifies CASSLFRGGKNSPLHF.